The 2 T cell receptor beta chains reported below all come from one sample, sequenced in a study of blood T cell repertoires in COVID-19. This table comes from immunoSEQ multiplex PCR, and its TCRdb copy is limited to in-frame clones, with some not included. The sample consists of 45,000 to 60,000 clones, more than 90% of them appearing once. The material sequenced was peripheral blood. These receptors came from a man aged 45-60 years with acute or convalescent COVID-19.

The genes are TRBV3-1 (or the pseudogene TRBV3-2) and TRBJ1-1, with D perhaps TRBD1 (5 bases). From germline, CDR1 is LGHDT and CDR2 YNNKEL (reference sequence). The CDR3 loop spans 13 amino acids. V lost 0 bases to trimming and J lost 10 bases, with 12 bases between them. Here the CDR3 DNA reads TGTGCCAGCAGCCAAGATCCCAGGGCGCGAGCTTTCTTT. This codes for CASSQDPRARAFF.

This chain links TRBV6-7 with TRBJ1-1, with TRBD1 as a possible D gene (6 bases). TRBV6-7 is noted as an ORF with a role that remains uncertain. Trimming took 2 bases from V and 3 from J, leaving 13 bases between them. The CDR3 has 15 residues. CDR3 DNA: TGTGCCAGCAGTTACCCCCGGCCAGGGGACACTGAAGCTTTCTTT. This encodes CASSYPRPGDTEAFF.